Each of the 12 T cell receptor beta chains below was sequenced from the same sample in a study of a mutant IDH1 vaccine in newly diagnosed glioma. Antigen specificity for these receptors is unknown. Time point described: week 35, safety follow-up. Doses of 300 ug of mutant IDH1 20-mer peptide were given with topical imiquimod. Profiled with immunoSEQ multiplex PCR; TCRdb holds only in-frame clones, not every one. The sample shows around 52,000 clones, less than 80% of them seen only once. The input for sequencing was PBMCs, taken from a glioma patient whose treatment included an IDH1 peptide vaccine. These receptors all stem from a man aged 35 to 55 with glioma.

This clone occurred a few times. The chain recombines TRBV4-3 with TRBJ2-3; TRBD2 agrees at 9 bases. J was trimmed by 0 bases and V by 0 bases; bases with no gene match: 1. CDR1 is LGHNA and CDR2 is YSLEER in the germline V gene. The CDR3 has 16 amino acids. In DNA, the CDR3 is TGCGCCAGCAGCCAAGATGCGGGAGGGAGCACAGATACGCAGTATTTT. Translated: CASSQDAGGSTDTQYF.

This chain connects TRBV27 to TRBJ2-2, with TRBD2 as a possible D gene (6 bases). The germline CDR1 and CDR2 sequences are MNHEY and SMNVEV (reference sequence). Trimming cost V 10 bases and J 2 bases, with 11 bases left between them. There are 13 residues in the CDR3. The CDR3 spells CATGTLNTGELFF. As DNA, the CDR3 is TGTGCCACCGGGACTCTTAACACCGGGGAGCTGTTTTTT.

V is TRBV28 and J is TRBJ2-3, with TRBD2 as a possible D gene (5 bases). The CDR3 is made up of 13 amino acids. Germline V gene data show CDR1 as MDHEN and CDR2 as SYDVKM. The V gene lost 5 bases and the J gene lost 7 bases, with 13 bases spanning the gap. CDR3 bases: TGTGCCAGCAGTAACCTAGCATCAAATACGCAGTATTTT. It translates to CASSNLASNTQYF. Complete variable domain (other parts from reference TRBV28 and TRBJ2-3): DVKVTQSSRYLVKRTGEKVFLECVQDMDHENMFWYRQDPGLGLRLIYFSYDVKMKEKGDIPEGYSVSREKKERFSLILESASTNQTSMYLCASSNLASNTQYFGPGTRLTVL.

This clone showed up just once. The genes are TRBV4-1 and TRBJ2-5; 7 bases align to TRBD2. This CDR3 has 17 amino acids. The V gene end was trimmed by 4 bases and the J gene end by 5 bases; junction bases not matched to a gene: 16. CDR1 is MGHRA, CDR2 YSYEKL, per germline. The CDR3 here is CASSLIPGLFRSETQYF. CDR3 DNA: TGCGCCAGCAGCCTCATACCGGGACTATTCCGATCGGAGACCCAGTACTTC.

The V gene is TRBV25-1, the J gene TRBJ1-1, with unresolved D. Trimming took off 5 bases at V and 6 bases at J, with 19 bases between the two ends. The CDR3 is 15 residues long. Germline V lookup: CDR1 MGHDK, CDR2 SYGVNS. The CDR3 region has the DNA TGTGCCAGCAGTATGGGCTTTTATGAGTCGGCTGAAGCTTTCTTT. The encoded protein is CASSMGFYESAEAFF.

The rearrangement joins TRBV7-2 to TRBJ1-2, with D uncertain. With 5 bases removed from V and 8 bases from J, the gap between germline ends came to 15 bases. Germline lookup yields CDR1 SGHTA and CDR2 FQGNSA. The CDR3 has 13 residues. The CDR3 region is CASSKFIQDGYTF. The CDR3 coding sequence is TGTGCCAGCAGCAAATTCATCCAGGACGGCTACACCTTC.

The chain carries TRBV4-1 and TRBJ2-7; possibly TRBD1 or TRBD2 for D (6 bases each). This CDR3 region has 12 residues. Between the trimmed V and J ends, which lost 6 bases and 5 bases, there was a span of 11 bases. Germline CDR1 reads MGHRA; CDR2 reads YSYEKL. The CDR3 sequence: CASRGGQDEQYF. The CDR3 bases are TGCGCCAGCAGAGGGGGGCAGGACGAGCAGTACTTC.

V usage is TRBV7-2 and J usage is TRBJ1-2, with no clear D. The CDR3 runs to 11 residues. V lost 8 bases, J lost 1 base, and 5 bases lay in between. CDR1 and CDR2 (germline): SGHTA, FQGNSA. CDR3 amino acids: CASGLNYGYTF. The CDR3 DNA follows: TGTGCCAGCGGACTTAACTATGGCTACACCTTC.

The chain is built from TRBV5-1 and TRBJ2-4; D possibly corresponds to TRBD2 (6 bases). Germline assignment: CDR1 SGHRS and CDR2 YFSETQ. This CDR3 is 14 amino acids long. V was clipped by 0 bases and J by 7 bases, with 11 bases between them. The CDR3 sequence is CASSLGRGMNIQYF. DNA of the CDR3: TGCGCCAGCAGCTTGGGGAGGGGCATGAACATTCAGTACTTC.

This clone has only a few counts. The rearrangement joins TRBV11-2 to TRBJ2-2, with 7 bases fitting TRBD1. Germline V lookup: CDR1 SGHAT, CDR2 FQNNGV. This CDR3 is built from 14 residues. V dropped 6 bases and J dropped 4; count of bases not matched to a gene: 5. The CDR3 sequence: CASRPTGSTGELFF. Written as DNA, the CDR3 is TGTGCCAGCAGGCCGACAGGGTCCACCGGGGAGCTGTTTTTT.

The rearrangement joins TRBV19 to TRBJ1-1, with D hard to call. The CDR3 runs 12 residues. Germline CDR1 and CDR2: LNHDA and SQIVND (reference sequence). V lost 3 bases, J lost 1 base, and 3 bases lay in between. CDR3 in DNA: TGTGCCAGTAGTATGGGGAACACTGAAGCTTTCTTT. This codes for CASSMGNTEAFF.

The CDR3: CASSPLRGRYEQYV. CDR3 nucleotide sequence: TGTGCCAGCAGCCCCCTCCGGGGCCGCTACGAGCAGTACGTC. This chain links TRBV5-6 with TRBJ2-7; the D call may be TRBD1 or TRBD2 (5 bases each). The CDR3 sequence is 14 residues long. Trimming took 4 bases from V and 3 from J, leaving 14 bases between them. In germline, CDR1 is SGHDT, CDR2 YYEEEE.